This TCR beta chain comes out of a study of response to subunit inactivated influenza vaccine. Broader study findings: Authors suggested that a seasonal influenza vaccination recruits few new T cells each time.

About this clonotype: The antigen is not known.

TCRdb called the RT-PCR reads again in MiXCR, with one record for every CDR3 protein. The sample carries about 830,000 distinct CDR3 sequences, around 20% recorded once. This CDR3 has 15 amino acids. Germline CDR1 and CDR2: DFQATT and SNEGSKA (reference sequence). V shed 5 bases, J shed 5 bases, and the junction held 8 bases outside the gene matches. The chain is built from TRBV20-1 and TRBJ2-5; TRBD2 matches at 13 bases. This sequence originates from a man aged 45-65 years who received an inactivated influenza vaccine. The source was PBMCs from blood, collected more than 4 days after vaccination. CDR3 nucleotides: TGCAGTGCTCTCGGACTAGCGGGAGCGGGGGAGACCCAGTACTTC. This gives the protein CSALGLAGAGETQYF.